The present T cell receptor beta chain was sequenced within a study of blood T cell repertoires in COVID-19. This clone has just a few counts. Clones were read by immunoSEQ multiplex PCR, and TCRdb kept only the in-frame ones, dropping some. The sample yields a few hundred thousand clones, around 87% seen once. The germline gives CDR1 SGHVS, CDR2 FNYEAQ. The CDR3 runs to 16 residues. Trimming removed 5 bases from V and 1 base from J, with 14 bases in between. The chain uses TRBV7-6 and TRBJ2-2, with D possibly being TRBD1 (6 bases). This TCR was sampled from a woman aged 55-70 years with COVID-19, enrolled during active disease. Sequences were obtained from peripheral blood. The CDR3 coding sequence is TGTGCCAGCAGCGAAACTATAGGGGGGAACACCGGGGAGCTGTTTTTT. Translating gives CASSETIGGNTGELFF. The whole variable domain, remainder taken from reference TRBV7-6 and TRBJ2-2, is GAGVSQSPRYKVTKRGQDVALRCDPISGHVSLYWYRQALGQGPEFLTYFNYEAQQDKSGLPNDRFSAERPEGSISTLTIQRTEQRDSAMYRCASSETIGGNTGELFFGEGSRLTVL.